These 20 T cell receptor beta chains came from one sample sequenced in a study of a mutant IDH1 vaccine in newly diagnosed glioma. Data came from immunoSEQ multiplex PCR; TCRdb stores just in-frame clones and leaves some out. The table has some 30,000 clones, more than 75% seen once; the top ten hold approximately 15%. Antigens for these TCRs are unknown. The time point denotes: week 35, safety follow-up. With topical imiquimod, each dose of the vaccine consisted of 300 ug of mutant IDH1 20-mer peptide. Sequences were derived from PBMCs, sampled from a glioma patient whose treatment included an IDH1 peptide vaccine. Receptors originate from a man aged 30 to 45 with glioma.

The gene calls are TRBV7-9 and TRBJ2-7, with 11 positions matching TRBD2. This CDR3 is built from 15 residues. CDR1 SEHNR and CDR2 FQNEAQ come from the germline V gene (reference sequence). V lost 5 bases and J lost 6; bases outside the gene matches: 9. The CDR3 DNA reads TGTGCCAGCAGCACCGACCTAGCGGGGGGCACCGAGCAGTACTTC. Translating gives CASSTDLAGGTEQYF.

The chain recombines TRBV5-5 with TRBJ1-1, with 10 bases lining up with TRBD1. Germline CDR1 is SGHKS and CDR2 is YYEKEE (reference sequence). The CDR3 loop spans 14 amino acids. After removal of 4 bases from V and 6 bases from J, the junction contained 6 bases not matched to a gene. CDR3 in amino acids: CASSQWTGGAEAFF. The CDR3 coding sequence is TGTGCCAGCAGCCAATGGACAGGGGGTGCTGAAGCTTTCTTT.

This chain joins TRBV25-1 and TRBJ2-7; TRBD1 aligns across 7 bases. CDR1 MGHDK and CDR2 SYGVNS come from the germline V gene. The CDR3 totals 13 residues. Trimming removed 7 bases from V and 5 bases from J; junction bases left unmatched: 8. This chain's CDR3 is CASIGTVADEQYF. The CDR3 DNA sequence: TGTGCCAGCATAGGGACAGTTGCGGACGAGCAGTACTTC.

The chain couples TRBV30 to TRBJ1-1, with D hard to call. Germline CDR1 is GTSNPN and CDR2 is SVGIG (reference sequence). V was pared by 2 bases and J by 3 bases, with 10 bases between. The CDR3 runs 13 residues. The CDR3 sequence is CAWSFGRDTEAFF. Here the CDR3 DNA reads TGTGCCTGGAGTTTTGGACGGGACACTGAAGCTTTCTTT.

The chain carries TRBV5-1 and TRBJ2-1; D may match TRBD1 or TRBD2 (5 bases each). The germline V and J ends were trimmed by 6 bases and 8 bases, with 18 bases remaining between them. Per germline, CDR1 SGHRS and CDR2 YFSETQ. CDR3 size: 14 residues. CDR3 loop: CASKANGATDEQFF. CDR3 bases: TGCGCCAGCAAAGCAAACGGGGCGACCGATGAGCAGTTCTTC.

The chain links TRBV7-9 to TRBJ1-3; D remains ambiguous. CDR1 and CDR2 from the germline V gene are SEHNR and FQNEAQ (reference sequence). The CDR3 consists of 15 residues. The germline V and J ends were trimmed by 5 bases and 4 bases, with 15 bases remaining between them. CDR3 amino acids: CASSLSFLSGNTIYF. The CDR3 bases are TGTGCCAGCAGCCTCAGTTTCCTTTCGGGAAACACCATATATTTT.

The chain joins TRBV11-2 to TRBJ2-3; tentative D call: TRBD2 (6 bases). The CDR3 runs to 16 residues. Germline CDR1 SGHAT, CDR2 FQNNGV. Trimming left V 0 bases short and J 4 bases short, with 14 bases between. This chain's CDR3 is CASSLESGGGPDTQYF. The CDR3 nucleotides read TGTGCCAGCAGCTTAGAATCGGGTGGAGGGCCAGATACGCAGTATTTT. The full variable domain, in which reference TRBV11-2 and TRBJ2-3 provide the parts outside the CDR3, is EAGVAQSPRYKIIEKRQSVAFWCNPISGHATLYWYQQILGQGPKLLIQFQNNGVVDDSQLPKDRFSAERLKGVDSTLKIQPAKLEDSAVYLCASSLESGGGPDTQYFGPGTRLTVL.

The chain's CDR3 is CASSRQGGNNEQFF. The DNA of the CDR3 is TGTGCCAGCAGCCGACAGGGGGGAAACAATGAGCAGTTCTTC. The chain uses TRBV2 and TRBJ2-1; 9 bases fit TRBD1. CDR1 SNHLY and CDR2 FYNNEI come from the germline V gene. The CDR3 is made up of 14 amino acids. With 6 bases clipped from V and 5 bases from J, the junction kept 5 bases outside the gene matches. Full variable domain (rest looked up from reference TRBV2 and TRBJ2-1): EPEVTQTPSHQVTQMGQEVILRCVPISNHLYFYWYRQILGQKVEFLVSFYNNEISEKSEIFDDQFSVERPDGSNFTLKIRSTKLEDSAMYFCASSRQGGNNEQFFGPGTRLTVL.

CDR3 residues: CATSIGGSNQPQHF. The CDR3 DNA sequence: TGTGCCACCAGCATAGGGGGGAGCAATCAGCCCCAGCATTTT. The chain links TRBV15 to TRBJ1-5, with D perhaps matching TRBD1 (6 bases). The CDR3 length is 14 residues. With 4 bases removed from V and 1 base from J, the gap between germline ends came to 8 bases. Germline lookup yields CDR1 LNHNV and CDR2 YYDKDF (reference sequence).

The rearrangement joins TRBV25-1 to TRBJ1-3; possible D gene TRBD1, 5 bases. The V gene's germline CDR1 is MGHDK and CDR2 SYGVNS. V gave up 7 bases and J gave up 4 bases, with 14 bases separating them. The CDR3 extends over 14 amino acids. Here the CDR3 DNA reads TGTGCCAGCACCAGAGAGGGGAGAGGAAACACCATATATTTT. Its translation is CASTREGRGNTIYF.

The chain couples TRBV15 to TRBJ2-5; D may be TRBD2 (7 bases). The length of the CDR3 is 15 residues. CDR1 and CDR2 (germline): LNHNV, YYDKDF (reference sequence). V gave up 0 bases and J gave up 5 bases, with 13 bases separating them. The DNA of the CDR3 is TGTGCCACCAGCAGAGATGGGGGGGCCGGGGAGACCCAGTACTTC. This translates into CATSRDGGAGETQYF.

This chain uses TRBV7-9 with TRBJ1-3; no firm D call. The germline V gene encodes CDR1 SEHNR and CDR2 FQNEAQ (reference sequence). V gave up 5 bases and J gave up 2 bases, with 13 bases separating them. The CDR3 is made up of 15 amino acids. The CDR3 protein is CASSPPFRAGNTIYF. In nucleotides, the CDR3 is TGTGCCAGCAGCCCTCCTTTTCGCGCTGGAAACACCATATATTTT. Filled out from reference TRBV7-9 and TRBJ1-3, the complete variable domain reads DTGVSQNPRHKITKRGQNVTFRCDPISEHNRLYWYRQTLGQGPEFLTYFQNEAQLEKSRLLSDRFSAERPKGSFSTLEIQRTEQGDSAMYLCASSPPFRAGNTIYFGEGSWLTVV.

This chain uses TRBV14 with TRBJ2-5, with a tentative D call TRBD2 (6 bases). The germline CDR1 and CDR2 sequences are SGHDN and FVKESK. The CDR3 extends over 16 amino acids. V shed 0 bases and J shed 1 base, with 12 bases lying between them. CDR3 DNA sequence: TGTGCCAGCAGCCAAGATTACGGGAGCGGCCAAGAGACCCAGTACTTC. This encodes CASSQDYGSGQETQYF.

The CDR3 is CASSDGRGLESEAFF. The DNA of the CDR3 is TGCGCCAGCAGTGATGGCAGGGGGCTCGAGAGTGAAGCTTTCTTT. The chain employs TRBV10-1 and TRBJ1-1; 8 bases line up with TRBD1. Germline V lookup: CDR1 WNHNN, CDR2 SYGVQD (reference sequence). CDR3 length: 15 residues. Losses at the gene ends were 3 bases for V and 7 bases for J; bases not matched to a gene: 10.

The rearrangement joins TRBV7-9 to TRBJ2-3; 10 bases align to TRBD2. CDR1 and CDR2 from the germline V gene are SEHNR and FQNEAQ (reference sequence). J lost 1 base, V lost 5 bases, and 6 bases had no gene match. This CDR3 is 16 amino acids long. The CDR3 DNA reads TGTGCCAGCAGCCTCCCTAGCGGGAGTGGCACAGATACGCAGTATTTT. Its protein product is CASSLPSGSGTDTQYF.

The V gene is TRBV5-5, the J gene TRBJ1-4, with 8 positions matching TRBD1. The germline gives CDR1 SGHKS, CDR2 YYEKEE (reference sequence). V lost 4 bases and J lost 3; bases outside the gene matches: 14. The CDR3 length is 18 residues. CDR3 in amino acids: CASSRHDRGLSSNEKLFF. CDR3 nucleotide sequence: TGTGCCAGCAGCCGGCATGACAGGGGACTGTCTTCTAATGAAAAACTGTTTTTT.

The chain has TRBV5-1 and TRBJ1-2, with TRBD1 identical over 8 bases. Trimming took 1 base from V and 6 from J; bases not matched to a gene: 8. The CDR3 is made up of 15 amino acids. The germline CDR1 and CDR2 sequences are SGHRS and YFSETQ. DNA for the CDR3: TGCGCCAGCAGCTTGCTCAGGGGGCCGGGGGATGGCTACACCTTC. This gives the protein CASSLLRGPGDGYTF.

This chain joins TRBV6-1 and TRBJ1-2, with 7 bases lining up with TRBD1. This CDR3 comprises 15 residues. Germline CDR1 reads MNHNS; CDR2 reads SASEGT. J was trimmed by 2 bases and V by 0 bases; bases with no gene match: 3. CDR3 sequence (DNA): TGTGCCAGCAGTGAAGCCGGGACAGAGAACTATGGCTACACCTTC. Residues: CASSEAGTENYGYTF.

V usage is TRBV5-1 and J usage is TRBJ1-4; 7 bases are shared with TRBD1. Trimming cost V 0 bases and J 8 bases; bases outside gene matches: 13. The CDR3 spans 17 residues. Germline lookup yields CDR1 SGHRS and CDR2 YFSETQ. The DNA for the CDR3 is TGCGCCAGCAGCTTGGGGCCCAGACAGGGATTCACCGAAAAACTGTTTTTT. Amino acid sequence: CASSLGPRQGFTEKLFF.

The chain combines TRBV25-1 with TRBJ2-7; D not certain. V shed 3 bases and J shed 2 bases, with 5 bases lying between them. This CDR3 is 12 amino acids long. Germline CDR1 and CDR2: MGHDK and SYGVNS. CDR3 nucleotides: TGTGCCAGCAGTGACCGAACCTACGAGCAGTACTTC. Amino acids: CASSDRTYEQYF.